The 12 T cell receptor beta chains below come from one sample, sequenced in a study of Tregs in tolerant kidney transplant recipients. Using immunoSEQ multiplex PCR, the repertoire was profiled, and TCRdb retains in-frame clones only, with some absent. Among about 240,000 clones, around 81% were seen once, and the ten largest hold around 0.64%. Sequencing was performed on CD4+ T cells from blood. These receptor sequences come from a human donor in good health.

This chain links TRBV5-6 with TRBJ2-2; 8 positions match TRBD2. CDR3 size: 17 residues. The germline CDR1 and CDR2 sequences are SGHDT and YYEEEE. The J segment lost 0 bases and the V segment lost 1 base, leaving 5 bases of the junction unmatched. In DNA form, the CDR3 reads TGTGCCAGCAGCTTGCGGGTTAGCGGGACGAACACCGGGGAGCTGTTTTTT. Translation gives CASSLRVSGTNTGELFF.

The chain recombines TRBV7-9 with TRBJ2-5; D might be TRBD1 (6 bases). Germline V CDR1 and CDR2: SEHNR, FQNEAQ (reference sequence). The CDR3 runs 16 residues. V lost 2 bases and J lost 4, with 17 bases in between. CDR3 sequence (DNA): TGTGCCAGCAGCTTATGGGCCAGGGGTCCCCTAGAGACCCAGTACTTC. Protein sequence: CASSLWARGPLETQYF. Full variable domain (remainder filled in from reference TRBV7-9 and TRBJ2-5): DTGVSQNPRHKITKRGQNVTFRCDPISEHNRLYWYRQTLGQGPEFLTYFQNEAQLEKSRLLSDRFSAERPKGSFSTLEIQRTEQGDSAMYLCASSLWARGPLETQYFGPGTRLLVL.

CDR3 in DNA: TGTGCCAGCAGCTTGGGACCGAACACTGAAGCTTTCTTT. Residues: CASSLGPNTEAFF. The chain recombines TRBV5-6 with TRBJ1-1; D call uncertain. The CDR3 consists of 13 residues. V shed 0 bases and J shed 1 base, with 4 bases lying between them. Germline V lookup: CDR1 SGHDT, CDR2 YYEEEE.

The V call is TRBV5-1, the J call TRBJ2-3; 12 bases are shared with TRBD2. The trim removed 6 bases at V and 5 bases at J, leaving 7 bases unmatched. CDR1 and CDR2 (germline): SGHRS, YFSETQ. CDR3 length: 15 residues. CDR3 residues: CASTLGLAGIDTQYF. The CDR3 nucleotides read TGCGCCAGCACCCTTGGACTAGCGGGGATAGATACGCAGTATTTT. Full variable domain (remainder filled in from reference TRBV5-1 and TRBJ2-3): KAGVTQTPRYLIKTRGQQVTLSCSPISGHRSVSWYQQTPGQGLQFLFEYFSETQRNKGNFPGRFSGRQFSNSRSEMNVSTLELGDSALYLCASTLGLAGIDTQYFGPGTRLTVL.

The DNA of the CDR3 is TGTGCCAGCAGCGTCTCCAGGGGAGATGAAAAACTGTTTTTT. It yields the protein CASSVSRGDEKLFF. The chain couples TRBV9 to TRBJ1-4; possibly TRBD1 for D (6 bases). Trimming took off 2 bases at V and 6 bases at J, with 11 bases between the two ends. The CDR3 totals 14 residues. Germline V lookup: CDR1 SGDLS, CDR2 YYNGEE.

This clone was counted only a few times. V usage is TRBV21-1 and J usage is TRBJ1-4; the table assigns TRBD1, which was not confirmed against the DNA. TRBV21-1 is termed a pseudogene. This CDR3 is built from 15 residues. The CDR3 DNA is TGTGCCAGCAGCATTCTCAAACCAGCTAATGAAAAACTGTTTTTT. Residues: CASSILKPANEKLFF.

CDR3 coding DNA: TGCGCCAGCAGCTTGACTGCGGGGGGGTACAATGAGCAGTTCTTC. This codes for CASSLTAGGYNEQFF. The chain carries TRBV5-1 and TRBJ2-1, with 9 bases aligning to TRBD2. Germline CDR1 SGHRS, CDR2 YFSETQ. The CDR3 has 15 residues. V shed 1 base and J 4 bases; nucleotides not matched to a gene: 3. Based on the CDR3 plus reference TRBV5-1 and TRBJ2-1, the full variable domain is KAGVTQTPRYLIKTRGQQVTLSCSPISGHRSVSWYQQTPGQGLQFLFEYFSETQRNKGNFPGRFSGRQFSNSRSEMNVSTLELGDSALYLCASSLTAGGYNEQFFGPGTRLTVL.

The chain uses TRBV30 and TRBJ1-3; the D is unclear. The CDR3 totals 16 residues. CDR1 is GTSNPN, CDR2 SVGIG, per germline (reference sequence). V lost 4 bases and J 3 bases, leaving 19 bases between the germline ends. The chain's CDR3 is CAWNRGPLSGGNTIYF. As DNA, the CDR3 is TGTGCCTGGAACCGAGGACCGCTCTCGGGTGGAAACACCATATATTTT.

The V gene is TRBV9, the J gene TRBJ2-4, with D perhaps TRBD2 (6 bases). CDR3 length: 15 amino acids. Germline assignment: CDR1 SGDLS and CDR2 YYNGEE. V gave up 4 bases and J gave up 2 bases, with 13 bases separating them. For the CDR3, the DNA is TGTGCCAGCAGCTCGTCCGCGGGGACCAAAAACATTCAGTACTTC. Amino acids: CASSSSAGTKNIQYF.

This rearrangement joins TRBV7-6 to TRBJ2-7; no reliable D call. CDR3 length equals 12 residues. Germline assignment: CDR1 SGHVS and CDR2 FNYEAQ. Trimming removed 5 bases from V and 6 bases from J, with 11 bases in between. The chain's CDR3 is CASSQVSGEQYF. For the CDR3, the DNA is TGTGCCAGCAGCCAGGTCTCGGGCGAGCAGTACTTC.

The genes are TRBV2 and TRBJ2-1; D is perhaps TRBD2 (6 bases). The CDR3 contains 15 residues. Trimming cost V 8 bases and J 0 bases, with 14 bases left between them. In germline, CDR1 is SNHLY, CDR2 FYNNEI. CDR3 in amino acids: CASRPDGSSYNEQFF. The CDR3 nucleotides read TGTGCCAGCCGACCGGACGGGAGCTCCTACAATGAGCAGTTCTTC.

The V gene is TRBV27, the J gene TRBJ2-5, with TRBD1 matching over 10 bases. CDR3 length: 20 amino acids. Germline CDR1 is MNHEY and CDR2 is SMNVEV (reference sequence). V gave up 4 bases and J gave up 5 bases; unmatched junction bases: 22. This CDR3 is CASSSPSGTGAIWPGETQYF. For the CDR3, the DNA is TGTGCCAGCAGTTCCCCTTCCGGGACAGGGGCCATCTGGCCCGGGGAGACCCAGTACTTC.